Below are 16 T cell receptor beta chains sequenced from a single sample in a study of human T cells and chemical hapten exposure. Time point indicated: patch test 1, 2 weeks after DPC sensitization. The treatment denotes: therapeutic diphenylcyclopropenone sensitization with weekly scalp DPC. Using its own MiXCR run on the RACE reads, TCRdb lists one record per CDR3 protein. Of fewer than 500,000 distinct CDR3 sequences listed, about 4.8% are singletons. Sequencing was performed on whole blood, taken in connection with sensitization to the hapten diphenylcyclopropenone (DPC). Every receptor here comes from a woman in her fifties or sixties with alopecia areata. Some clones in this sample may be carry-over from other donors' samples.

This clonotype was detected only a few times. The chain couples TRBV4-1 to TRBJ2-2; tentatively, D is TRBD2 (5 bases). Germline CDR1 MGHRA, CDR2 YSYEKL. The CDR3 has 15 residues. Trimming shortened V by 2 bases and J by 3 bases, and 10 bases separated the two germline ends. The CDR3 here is CASSQREGYTGELFF. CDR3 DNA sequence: TGCGCCAGCAGCCAAAGAGAGGGCTACACCGGGGAGCTGTTTTTT.

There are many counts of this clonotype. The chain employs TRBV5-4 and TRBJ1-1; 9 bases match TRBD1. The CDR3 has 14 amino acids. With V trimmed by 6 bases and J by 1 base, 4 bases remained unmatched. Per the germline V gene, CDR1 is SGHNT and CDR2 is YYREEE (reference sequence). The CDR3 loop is CASIQGQGNTEAFF. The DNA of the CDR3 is TGTGCCAGCATCCAGGGACAGGGGAACACTGAAGCTTTCTTT.

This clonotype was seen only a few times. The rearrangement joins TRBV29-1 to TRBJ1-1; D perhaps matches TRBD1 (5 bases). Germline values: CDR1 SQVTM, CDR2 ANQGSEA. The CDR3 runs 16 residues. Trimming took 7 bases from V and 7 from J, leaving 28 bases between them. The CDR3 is CSACREAGPFAGEAFF. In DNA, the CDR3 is TGCAGCGCTTGCCGAGAGGCAGGGCCCTTTGCGGGTGAAGCTTTCTTT.

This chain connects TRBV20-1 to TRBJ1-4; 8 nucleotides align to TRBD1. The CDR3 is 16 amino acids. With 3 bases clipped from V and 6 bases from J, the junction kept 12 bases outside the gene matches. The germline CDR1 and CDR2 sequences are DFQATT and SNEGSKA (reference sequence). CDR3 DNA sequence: TGCAGTGCTAGCCCCCCGGCAGGGGGCCGTTATGAAAAACTGTTTTTT. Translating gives CSASPPAGGRYEKLFF.

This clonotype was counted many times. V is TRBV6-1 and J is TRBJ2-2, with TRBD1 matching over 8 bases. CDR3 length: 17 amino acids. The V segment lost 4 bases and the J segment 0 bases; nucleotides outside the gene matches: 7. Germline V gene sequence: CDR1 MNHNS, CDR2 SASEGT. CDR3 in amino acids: CASSGQQGATNTGELFF. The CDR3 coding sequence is TGTGCCAGCAGTGGTCAGCAGGGGGCCACGAACACCGGGGAGCTGTTTTTT.

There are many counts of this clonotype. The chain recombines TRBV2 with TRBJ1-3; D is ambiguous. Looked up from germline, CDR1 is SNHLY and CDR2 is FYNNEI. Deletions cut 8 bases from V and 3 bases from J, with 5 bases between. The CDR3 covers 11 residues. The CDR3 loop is CASSRGNTIYF. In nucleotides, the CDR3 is TGTGCCAGCTCCCGTGGAAACACCATATATTTT.

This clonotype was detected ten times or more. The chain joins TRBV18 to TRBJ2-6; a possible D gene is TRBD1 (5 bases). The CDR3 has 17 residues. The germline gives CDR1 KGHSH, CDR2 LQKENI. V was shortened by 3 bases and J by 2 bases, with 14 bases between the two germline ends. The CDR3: CASSPFGQSAGANVLTF. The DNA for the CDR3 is TGTGCCAGCTCACCCTTCGGACAATCTGCTGGGGCCAACGTCCTGACTTTC. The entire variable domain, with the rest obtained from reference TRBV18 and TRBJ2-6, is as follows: NAGVMQNPRHLVRRRGQEARLRCSPMKGHSHVYWYRQLPEEGLKFMVYLQKENIIDESGMPKERFSAEFPKEGPSILRIQQVVRGDSAAYFCASSPFGQSAGANVLTFGAGSRLTVL.

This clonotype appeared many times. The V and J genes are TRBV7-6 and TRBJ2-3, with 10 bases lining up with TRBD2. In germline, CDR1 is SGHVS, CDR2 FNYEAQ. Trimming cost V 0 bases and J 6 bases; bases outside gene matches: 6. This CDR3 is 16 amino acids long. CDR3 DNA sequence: TGTGCCAGCAGCTTAGCAGCTAGCGGGAGTACTGATACGCAGTATTTT. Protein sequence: CASSLAASGSTDTQYF.

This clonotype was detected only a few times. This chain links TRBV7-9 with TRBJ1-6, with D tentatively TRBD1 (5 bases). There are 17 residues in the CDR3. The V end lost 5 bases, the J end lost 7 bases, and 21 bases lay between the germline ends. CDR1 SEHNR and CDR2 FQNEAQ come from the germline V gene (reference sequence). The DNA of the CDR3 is TGTGCCAGCAGCCGAATCCGCGGACACCCCAGGAATTCACCCCTCCACTTT. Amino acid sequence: CASSRIRGHPRNSPLHF. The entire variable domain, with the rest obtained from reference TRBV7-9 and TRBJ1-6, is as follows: DTGVSQNPRHKITKRGQNVTFRCDPISEHNRLYWYRQTLGQGPEFLTYFQNEAQLEKSRLLSDRFSAERPKGSFSTLEIQRTEQGDSAMYLCASSRIRGHPRNSPLHFGNGTRLTVT.

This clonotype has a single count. CDR3: CASSSFGGGGEQYF. The CDR3 DNA sequence: TGCGCCAGCAGCTCCTTTGGCGGGGGGGGCGAGCAGTACTTC. The chain recombines TRBV5-1 with TRBJ2-7; 9 nucleotides line up with TRBD2. Trimming took 3 bases from V and 6 from J; bases not matched to a gene: 7. The length of the CDR3 is 14 residues. CDR1 SGHRS and CDR2 YFSETQ come from the germline V gene.

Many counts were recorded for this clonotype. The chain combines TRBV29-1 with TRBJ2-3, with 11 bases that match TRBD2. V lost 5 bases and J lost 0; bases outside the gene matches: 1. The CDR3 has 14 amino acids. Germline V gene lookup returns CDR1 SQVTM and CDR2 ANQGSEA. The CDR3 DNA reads TGCAGCGTTCGACTAGCGGGAAGCACAGATACGCAGTATTTT. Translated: CSVRLAGSTDTQYF.

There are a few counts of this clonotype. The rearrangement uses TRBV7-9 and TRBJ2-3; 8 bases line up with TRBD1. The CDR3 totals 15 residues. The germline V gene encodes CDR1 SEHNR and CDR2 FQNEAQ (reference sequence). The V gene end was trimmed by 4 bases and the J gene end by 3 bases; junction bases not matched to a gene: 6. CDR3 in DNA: TGTGCCAGCAGCTCTCGTTACAGGGGGACAGATACGCAGTATTTT. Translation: CASSSRYRGTDTQYF.

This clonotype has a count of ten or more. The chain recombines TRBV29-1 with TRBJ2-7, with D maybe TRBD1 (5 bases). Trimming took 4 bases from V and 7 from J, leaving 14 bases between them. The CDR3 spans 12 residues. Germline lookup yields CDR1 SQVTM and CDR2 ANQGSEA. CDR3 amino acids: CSVAMGLGEQYF. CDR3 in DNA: TGCAGCGTTGCAATGGGGCTGGGAGAGCAGTACTTC.

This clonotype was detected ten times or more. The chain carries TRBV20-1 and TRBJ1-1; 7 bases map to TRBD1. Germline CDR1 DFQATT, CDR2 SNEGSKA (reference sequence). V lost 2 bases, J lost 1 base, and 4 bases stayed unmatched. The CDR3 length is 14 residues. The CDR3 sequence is CSARLDRANTEAFF. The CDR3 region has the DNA TGCAGTGCTAGACTTGACAGGGCGAACACTGAAGCTTTCTTT.

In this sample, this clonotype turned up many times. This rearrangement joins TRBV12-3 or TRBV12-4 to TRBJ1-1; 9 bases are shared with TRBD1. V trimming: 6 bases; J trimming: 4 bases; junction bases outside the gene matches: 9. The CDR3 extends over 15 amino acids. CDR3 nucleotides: TGTGCCAGCAGGTACAGGGGGCAAGGGGGCACTGAAGCTTTCTTT. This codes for CASRYRGQGGTEAFF.

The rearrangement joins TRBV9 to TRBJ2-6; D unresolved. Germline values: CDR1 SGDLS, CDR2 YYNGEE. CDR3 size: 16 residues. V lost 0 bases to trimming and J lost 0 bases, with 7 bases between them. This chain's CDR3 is CASSVVWGSGANVLTF. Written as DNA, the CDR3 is TGTGCCAGCAGCGTAGTGTGGGGCTCTGGGGCCAACGTCCTGACTTTC.